Below are 14 T cell receptor beta chains sequenced from a single sample in a study of T-cell reconstitution after alpha-beta-depleted transplantation in children. Unique molecular identifiers featured in how the TCRbeta library was prepared. TCRdb called the PCR reads again in MiXCR, with one record for every CDR3 protein. The data show about 540,000 distinct CDR3 sequences, around 19% seen once. Specimen: PBMCs from the stem cell graft donor, collected from the stem cell graft. The receptors were gathered from a human donor who donated a stem cell graft to a child with acute lymphoblastic leukemia.

The CDR3 bases are TGTGCCAGCAGCCCAGGACTGGGAAACACCGGGGAGCTGTTTTTT. Its protein is CASSPGLGNTGELFF. The chain joins TRBV7-9 to TRBJ2-2, with a tentative D call TRBD2 (5 bases). Germline loops: CDR1 SEHNR, CDR2 FQNEAQ (reference sequence). The V gene lost 5 bases and the J gene lost 2 bases, with 12 bases spanning the gap. This CDR3 has 15 amino acids.

This clonotype came up a few times. This chain uses TRBV18 with TRBJ2-7; 7 bases agree with TRBD1. Germline CDR1 KGHSH, CDR2 LQKENI. V lost 3 bases to trimming and J lost 7 bases; unmatched junction nucleotides: 15. CDR3 length: 16 residues. The CDR3 nucleotides read TGTGCCAGCTCACCCCACCCTACAGGGGAGAGTGGGGAGCAGTACTTC. Encoded protein: CASSPHPTGESGEQYF.

V and J are TRBV28 and TRBJ1-2; 8 bases fit TRBD1. CDR1 is MDHEN, CDR2 SYDVKM, per germline. Losses at the gene ends were 2 bases for V and 4 bases for J; bases not matched to a gene: 6. This CDR3 region has 15 residues. The CDR3 loop reads CASSLTGQGSYGYTF. DNA for the CDR3: TGTGCCAGCAGTTTAACCGGACAGGGTAGCTATGGCTACACCTTC.

This chain joins TRBV20-1 and TRBJ1-5; D is possibly TRBD1 (6 bases). The CDR3 is 15 residues long. The V gene lost 0 bases and the J gene lost 7 bases, with 16 bases spanning the gap. Looked up from germline, CDR1 is DFQATT and CDR2 is SNEGSKA (reference sequence). In nucleotides, the CDR3 is TGCAGTGCTAGAGATTTAACCCGGACAGCCCAGCCCCAGCATTTT. Protein sequence: CSARDLTRTAQPQHF.

The rearrangement uses TRBV7-8 and TRBJ2-7; D might be TRBD2 (6 bases). Trimming removed 5 bases from V and 4 bases from J, with 12 bases in between. CDR3 length: 13 residues. Germline V gene data show CDR1 as SGHVS and CDR2 as FQNEAQ. The CDR3 here is CASSVGGGYEQYF. The CDR3 region has the DNA TGTGCCAGCAGCGTGGGAGGAGGGTACGAGCAGTACTTC. Full variable domain (missing parts from reference TRBV7-8 and TRBJ2-7): GAGVSQSPRYKVAKRGQDVALRCDPISGHVSLFWYQQALGQGPEFLTYFQNEAQLDKSGLPSDRFFAERPEGSVSTLKIQRTQQEDSAVYLCASSVGGGYEQYFGPGTRLTVT.

The gene calls are TRBV11-2 and TRBJ2-1; 10 bases align to TRBD2. The CDR3 runs 15 residues. With 4 bases clipped from V and 9 bases from J, the junction kept 9 bases outside the gene matches. Germline V CDR1 and CDR2: SGHAT, FQNNGV. CDR3 nucleotides: TGTGCCAGCAGCTGGCCGGCTAGCGGGAGTCCTGAGCAGTTCTTC. Amino acids: CASSWPASGSPEQFF.

This clonotype was detected only a few times. J is TRBJ2-6 and V is TRBV5-1, with D perhaps TRBD1 (5 bases). The CDR3 covers 16 residues. V lost 0 bases, J lost 1 base, and 8 bases lay in between. Per the germline V gene, CDR1 is SGHRS and CDR2 is YFSETQ. The CDR3 region has the DNA TGCGCCAGCAGCTTGGTCAGGGATTCTGGGGCCAACGTCCTGACTTTC. The encoded protein is CASSLVRDSGANVLTF. Supplemented by reference TRBV5-1 and TRBJ2-6, the full variable domain reads KAGVTQTPRYLIKTRGQQVTLSCSPISGHRSVSWYQQTPGQGLQFLFEYFSETQRNKGNFPGRFSGRQFSNSRSEMNVSTLELGDSALYLCASSLVRDSGANVLTFGAGSRLTVL.

This clonotype occurred a few times. The chain recombines TRBV5-1 with TRBJ1-2; the D gene is possibly TRBD1 (6 bases). This CDR3 has 14 residues. The V and J ends lost 1 base and 3 bases respectively, with 10 bases between them. CDR1 is SGHRS and CDR2 is YFSETQ in the germline V gene. Here the CDR3 DNA reads TGCGCCAGCAGCTTGACGGACAGATACTATGGCTACACCTTC. This codes for CASSLTDRYYGYTF.

The chain joins TRBV7-2 to TRBJ1-2; D is ambiguous. Deletions cut 5 bases from V and 4 bases from J, with 14 bases between. Germline-derived CDR1 and CDR2 are SGHTA and FQGNSA. This CDR3 region has 14 residues. CDR3 in amino acids: CASSPRFRPYGYTF. The CDR3 bases are TGTGCCAGCAGCCCCCGGTTTAGGCCCTATGGCTACACCTTC.

The chain links TRBV7-8 to TRBJ1-2; no definite D call. The germline V gene has CDR1 SGHVS and CDR2 FQNEAQ. V shed 10 bases and J shed 8 bases, with 17 bases lying between them. The CDR3 runs to 12 residues. CDR3 sequence: CATTLETEGYTF. The CDR3 DNA follows: TGTGCCACCACCTTGGAGACTGAGGGCTACACCTTC.

V is TRBV12-3 or TRBV12-4 and J is TRBJ2-7, with 7 bases matching TRBD2. The ends lost 6 bases at V and 7 bases at J; junction bases unmatched: 15. The CDR3 is 15 amino acids. DNA for the CDR3: TGTGCCAGCAGCTCCCCGGGACTGGGGGGAGGGGAGCAGTACTTC. Translation: CASSSPGLGGGEQYF.

This clonotype was seen a few times. The J gene is TRBJ2-1, the V gene TRBV7-9, with a possible D match to TRBD2 (7 bases). The CDR3 extends over 16 amino acids. Trimming pared 2 bases from V and 4 bases from J, leaving 15 bases between. Per germline, CDR1 SEHNR and CDR2 FQNEAQ (reference sequence). This CDR3 is CASSLSRGARYNEQFF. CDR3 DNA: TGTGCCAGCAGCTTATCCCGGGGGGCCAGGTACAATGAGCAGTTCTTC.

The chain is built from TRBV19 and TRBJ1-1, with 11 bases matching TRBD1. CDR3 length equals 15 residues. Germline CDR1 reads LNHDA; CDR2 reads SQIVND (reference sequence). V shed 4 bases and J 4 bases; nucleotides not matched to a gene: 5. The CDR3 coding sequence is TGTGCCAGTAGTACGGGACAGGGGGTCAGCACTGAAGCTTTCTTT. This encodes CASSTGQGVSTEAFF.

This sequence joins TRBV7-9 and TRBJ2-2; 9 bases line up with TRBD1. Trimming at V came to 5 bases and at J to 7 bases, leaving 5 bases not matched to a gene. This CDR3 region has 14 residues. The germline gives CDR1 SEHNR, CDR2 FQNEAQ (reference sequence). CDR3 in amino acids: CASSPRDRDGELFF. The DNA for the CDR3 is TGTGCCAGCAGCCCGCGGGACAGGGACGGGGAGCTGTTTTTT.